This TCR beta chain was observed in a study of T cells in localized non-small cell lung cancer. In this sample, this clone turned up once. The antigen is undetermined. Study-wide results and limits: Greater blood T cell density accompanied longer overall survival. There were a median about 53 of the top 100 tumor clones appearing in adjacent lung. There was higher T cell clonality in uninvolved adjacent lung than in tumor, and it was highest there.

The assay was immunoSEQ multiplex PCR, and TCRdb's table has in-frame clones only and misses some. The table has roughly 35,000 clones, about 88% seen once. Losses at the gene ends were 4 bases for V and 3 bases for J; bases not matched to a gene: 10. The V gene's germline CDR1 is LGHNA and CDR2 YSLEER. The CDR3 sequence is 16 residues long. Material: peripheral blood, obtained before any cancer treatment. V is TRBV4-3 and J is TRBJ2-3, with 7 bases matching TRBD2. This TCR was sampled from a woman between 35 and 70 years old with stage I lung adenocarcinoma. Written as DNA, the CDR3 is TGCGCCAGCAGCCGAACCCCCGGGACTACTACAGATACGCAGTATTTT. Residues: CASSRTPGTTTDTQYF.